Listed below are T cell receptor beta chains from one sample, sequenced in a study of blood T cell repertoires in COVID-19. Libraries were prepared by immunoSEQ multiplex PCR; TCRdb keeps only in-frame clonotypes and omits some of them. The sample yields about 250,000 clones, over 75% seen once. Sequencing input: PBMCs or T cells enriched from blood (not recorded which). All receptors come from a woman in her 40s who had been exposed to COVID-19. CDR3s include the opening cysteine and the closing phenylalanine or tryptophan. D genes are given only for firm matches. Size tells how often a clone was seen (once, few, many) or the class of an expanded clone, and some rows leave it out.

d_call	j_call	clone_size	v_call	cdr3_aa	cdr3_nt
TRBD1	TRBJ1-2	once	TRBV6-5	CASSRDRAGSYGYTF	TGTGCCAGCAGCCGGGACAGGGCGGGCAGCTATGGCTACACCTTC
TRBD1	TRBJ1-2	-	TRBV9	CASSTTFFGQGKGYTF	TGTGCCAGCAGCACCACTTTTTTTGGACAGGGAAAGGGCTACACCTTC
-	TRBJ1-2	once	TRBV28	CASSPPGQGVGYTF	TGTGCCAGCAGTCCGCCGGGCCAGGGCGTAGGCTACACCTTC
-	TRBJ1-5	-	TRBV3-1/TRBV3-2	CASSSGERQPQHF	TGTGCCAGCAGTTCAGGGGAAAGGCAGCCCCAGCATTTT
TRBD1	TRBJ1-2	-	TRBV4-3	CASSQDSRTGGFRGYTF	TGCGCCAGCAGCCAAGATAGTAGAACAGGGGGTTTTCGTGGCTACACCTTC
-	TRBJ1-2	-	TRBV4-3	CASSLGTGRGYTF	TGCGCCAGCAGCCTGGGGACGGGGAGGGGCTACACCTTC
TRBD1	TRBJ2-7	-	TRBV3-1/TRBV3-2	CASSATGGSLEQYF	TGTGCCAGCAGCGCGACAGGGGGAAGTCTCGAGCAGTACTTC
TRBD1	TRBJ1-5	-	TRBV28	CASSRVDRDYQPQHF	TGTGCCAGCAGCCGAGTGGACAGGGACTATCAGCCCCAGCATTTT
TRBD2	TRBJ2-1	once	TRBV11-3	CGGGPWGSYNEQFF	TGCGGCGGGGGTCCGTGGGGGTCCTACAATGAGCAGTTCTTC
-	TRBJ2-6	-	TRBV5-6	CASTRWSSGANVLTF	TGTGCCAGCACCCGATGGAGTTCTGGGGCCAACGTCCTGACTTTC
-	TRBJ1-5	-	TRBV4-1	CASSRFQGVGNQPQHF	TGCGCCAGCAGCCGCTTCCAGGGTGTTGGCAATCAGCCCCAGCATTTT
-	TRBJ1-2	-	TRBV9	CASNQNRFQGRGYTF	TGTGCCAGCAACCAAAACAGATTCCAGGGGCGCGGCTACACCTTC
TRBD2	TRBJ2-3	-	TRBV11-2	CASSRTSGRPQDTQYF	TGTGCCAGCAGCCGGACTAGCGGGAGGCCCCAGGATACGCAGTATTTT
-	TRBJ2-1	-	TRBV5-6	CASSSDNYNEQFF	TGTGCCAGCAGTTCGGACAACTACAATGAGCAGTTCTTC
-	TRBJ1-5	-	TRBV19	CASSTVHYSNQPQHF	TGTGCCAGTAGTACGGTGCATTATAGCAATCAGCCCCAGCATTTT
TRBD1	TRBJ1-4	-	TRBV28	CASSLRDRFNEKLFF	TGTGCCAGCAGTTTACGGGACAGGTTTAATGAAAAACTGTTTTTT
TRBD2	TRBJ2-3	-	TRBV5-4	CASSVTSGLTDTQYF	TGTGCCAGCAGCGTAACTAGCGGTCTCACAGATACGCAGTATTTT
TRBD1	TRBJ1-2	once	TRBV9	CASTSRDRGRLGYTF	TGTGCCAGCACCAGTAGGGACAGGGGGCGACTGGGCTACACCTTC
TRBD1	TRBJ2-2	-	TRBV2	CASTLTGTGGGELFF	TGTGCCAGCACCCTCACCGGGACAGGAGGAGGGGAGCTGTTTTTT
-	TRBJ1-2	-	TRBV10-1	CASSPTGVGMKSYGYTF	TGCGCCAGCAGCCCAACGGGGGTAGGGATGAAAAGCTATGGCTACACCTTC
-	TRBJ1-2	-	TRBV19	CASTSERYGYTF	TGTGCCAGTACCTCGGAGAGATATGGCTACACCTTC
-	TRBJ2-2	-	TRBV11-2	CASSGYRGGTGELFF	TGTGCCAGCAGCGGATACAGGGGAGGCACCGGGGAGCTGTTTTTT
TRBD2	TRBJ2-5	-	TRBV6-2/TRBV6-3	CASSYSLAGAETQYF	TGTGCCAGCAGTTATTCCCTAGCGGGGGCGGAGACCCAGTACTTC
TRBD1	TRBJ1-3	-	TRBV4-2	CASSQDVGGLMGSRNTIYF	TGTGCCAGCAGCCAAGATGTAGGGGGCTTGATGGGTAGTCGGAACACCATATATTTT
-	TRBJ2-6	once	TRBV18	CATPGSRANVLTF	TGTGCCACCCCAGGTTCACGGGCCAACGTCCTGACTTTC
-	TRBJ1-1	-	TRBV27	CASSLWAGNTEAFF	TGTGCCAGCAGTTTATGGGCAGGGAACACTGAAGCTTTCTTT
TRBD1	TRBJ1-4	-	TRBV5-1	CASSWGTGNEKLFF	TGCGCCAGCAGCTGGGGGACAGGGAATGAAAAACTGTTTTTT
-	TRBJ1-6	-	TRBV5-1	CASSSQWGGNSPLHF	TGCGCCAGCAGCTCACAGTGGGGGGGCAATTCACCCCTCCACTTT
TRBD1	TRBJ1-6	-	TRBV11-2	CASSRQGTGSPLHF	TGTGCCAGCAGCCGACAGGGGACCGGTTCACCCCTCCACTTT
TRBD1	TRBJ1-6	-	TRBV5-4	CASSLDRAYNSPLHF	TGTGCCAGCAGCTTAGACAGGGCCTATAATTCACCCCTCCACTTT
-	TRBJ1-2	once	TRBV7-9	CASSQTTGPMDYTF	TGTGCCAGCAGCCAAACGACAGGACCTATGGACTACACCTTC
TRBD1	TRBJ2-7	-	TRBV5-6	CASSPAGTGHYEQYF	TGTGCCAGCAGCCCGGCCGGGACAGGACACTACGAGCAGTACTTC
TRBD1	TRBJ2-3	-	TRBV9	CASSVAGTGGTDTQYF	TGTGCCAGCAGCGTAGCCGGGACAGGGGGCACAGATACGCAGTATTTT
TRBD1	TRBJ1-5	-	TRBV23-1	CASITGGCQPQHF	TGCGCCAGCATTACAGGGGGCTGTCAGCCCCAGCATTTT
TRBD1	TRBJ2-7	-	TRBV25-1	CASSEYRGQSSYEQYF	TGTGCCAGCAGTGAATATCGGGGACAGAGCTCCTACGAGCAGTACTTC
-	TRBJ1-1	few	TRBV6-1	CASSEAQMNTEAFF	TGTGCCAGCAGTGAAGCGCAGATGAACACTGAAGCTTTCTTT
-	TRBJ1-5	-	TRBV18	CASSPTGFNQPQHF	TGTGCCAGCTCACCTACAGGATTCAATCAGCCCCAGCATTTT
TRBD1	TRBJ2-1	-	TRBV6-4	CATRSGTGGGDEQFF	TGTGCCACCCGAAGCGGGACAGGGGGGGGCGATGAGCAGTTCTTC
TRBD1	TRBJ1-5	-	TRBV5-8	CASSLGTARVQPQHF	TGTGCCAGCAGCCTGGGGACAGCAAGGGTACAGCCCCAGCATTTT
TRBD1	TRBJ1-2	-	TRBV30	CAWTLDRGDYTF	TGTGCCTGGACCCTTGACAGGGGCGACTACACCTTC
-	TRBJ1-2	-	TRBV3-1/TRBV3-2	CASSQNEGSSYTF	TGTGCCAGCAGCCAAAATGAGGGCTCGAGCTACACCTTC
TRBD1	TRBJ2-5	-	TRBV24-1	CATSKTGMYQETQYF	TGTGCCACCAGTAAGACAGGGATGTACCAAGAGACCCAGTACTTC
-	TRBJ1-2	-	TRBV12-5	CASARGGNYGYTF	TGTGCTAGTGCCCGCGGGGGCAACTATGGCTACACCTTC
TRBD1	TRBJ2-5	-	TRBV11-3	CASSPDRGPIQETQYF	TGTGCCAGCAGTCCTGACAGGGGTCCTATCCAAGAGACCCAGTACTTC
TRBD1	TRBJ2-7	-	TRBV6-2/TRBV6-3	CASSYGTGNPYEQYF	TGTGCCAGCAGTTACGGGACAGGGAATCCCTACGAGCAGTACTTC
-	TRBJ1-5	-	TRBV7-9	CASSLARNSNQPQHF	TGTGCCAGCAGCTTAGCGCGCAATAGCAATCAGCCCCAGCATTTT
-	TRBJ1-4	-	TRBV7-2	CASSLIVQAVSNEKLFF	TGTGCCAGCAGCTTAATAGTACAGGCCGTATCTAATGAAAAACTGTTTTTT
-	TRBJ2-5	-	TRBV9	CASSVVGAVQETQYF	TGTGCCAGCAGCGTAGTTGGAGCGGTCCAAGAGACCCAGTACTTC